This T cell receptor (beta chain) emerged from a study of human T cells and chemical hapten exposure. Study details: Small differences in pooled library volume mainly drove the variation in TCR yields per sample. Study results and limitations: No change in TCRs above 1 in 1000 frequency was produced by DPC sensitization.

This clonotype was observed many times. The antigen remains unidentified. The library gave individual cDNA molecules unique molecular identifiers. Authors' processing steps: The number of TCRs in each sample had a median of approximately 96,000 and spanned about 23,224 to 700,000. TCRdb redid the calling of the RACE reads with MiXCR, one entry per CDR3 protein. These V and J calls rely on TCRdb rather than the paper's analysis. Seen here are about 30,000 distinct CDR3 sequences, roughly 5.4% observed once, and the top ten hold over 10%. Time point denoted: healthy volunteer bleed at 6 weeks. It was unfractionated whole blood from which total RNA was extracted. The sequenced sample was whole blood. The sequence was obtained from a human donor in good health. Some clones in this sample may be carry-over from other donors' samples.

Written as DNA, the CDR3 is TGTGCCACCAGACTAGCGAGTCCATCCTACGAGCAGTACTTC. It codes for CATRLASPSYEQYF. The V and J genes are TRBV2 and TRBJ2-7; the match to TRBD2 covers 8 bases. V shed 10 bases and J 1 base; nucleotides not matched to a gene: 9. The CDR3 has 14 amino acids. Germline lookup yields CDR1 SNHLY and CDR2 FYNNEI.